The 7 T cell receptor beta chains given below trace back to one sample, sequenced in a study of long-term antiretroviral therapy in people with HIV. This was the immunoSEQ v3.0 assay at survey level. TCRdb's copy holds only in-frame clones and misses some; the assay was immunoSEQ multiplex PCR. The sample includes some 19,000 clones, approximately 86% of them seen just once. The input for sequencing was unsorted PBMCs, taken 0.5 years after starting antiretroviral therapy. These receptor sequences come from a man aged 40-49 years with HIV.

This rearrangement joins TRBV4-3 to TRBJ2-1; 8 nucleotides agree with TRBD2. CDR1 and CDR2 from the germline V gene are LGHNA and YSLEER. Trimming took 1 base from V and 1 from J; bases not matched to a gene: 6. CDR3 length: 17 residues. CDR3 nucleotide sequence: TGCGCCAGCAGCCAAGTAAGCGGGAGAAGTTCCTACAATGAGCAGTTCTTC. Encoded protein: CASSQVSGRSSYNEQFF.

This chain joins TRBV29-1 and TRBJ1-1; no firm D call. The CDR3 runs 12 residues. The V end was cut by 3 bases, the J end by 1 base, with 6 bases between. CDR1 and CDR2 from the germline V gene are SQVTM and ANQGSEA. In DNA, the CDR3 is TGCAGCGTTGATGACGGGAACACTGAAGCTTTCTTT. It translates to CSVDDGNTEAFF.

V is TRBV6-6 and J is TRBJ2-7; D is perhaps TRBD2 (5 bases). CDR1 and CDR2 from the germline V gene are MNHNY and SVGAGI (reference sequence). V lost 4 bases, J lost 4 bases, and 8 bases lay in between. The CDR3 contains 12 residues. CDR3: CASSSRGYEQYF. CDR3 sequence (DNA): TGTGCCAGCAGTTCTAGAGGGTACGAGCAGTACTTC.

This sequence joins TRBV9 and TRBJ1-1; D not certain. The germline gives CDR1 SGDLS, CDR2 YYNGEE. The CDR3 is 12 amino acids. The V gene lost 3 bases and the J gene lost 5 bases, with 8 bases spanning the gap. This chain's CDR3 is CASSAFGTEAFF. In DNA, the CDR3 is TGTGCCAGCAGCGCCTTCGGGACTGAAGCTTTCTTT.

The chain combines TRBV5-4 with TRBJ1-5; a weak D match, TRBD1 (5 bases). CDR3 length: 16 residues. The germline V gene encodes CDR1 SGHNT and CDR2 YYREEE (reference sequence). V shed 9 bases and J shed 0 bases, with 19 bases lying between them. Written as DNA, the CDR3 is TGTGCCAACTCACCAAGGGTGGGGGATAGCAATCAGCCCCAGCATTTT. Amino acids: CANSPRVGDSNQPQHF.

The CDR3 region is CASSLVLVRGAGTDTQYF. The CDR3 region has the DNA TGTGCCAGCAGCTTAGTTCTGGTGAGGGGCGCGGGAACAGATACGCAGTATTTT. The chain joins TRBV7-9 to TRBJ2-3; D is possibly TRBD2 (6 bases). Trimming shortened V by 1 base and J by 3 bases, and 20 bases separated the two germline ends. Germline assignment: CDR1 SEHNR and CDR2 FQNEAQ (reference sequence). CDR3 length: 18 residues.

This clone occurred once. J is TRBJ2-3 and V is TRBV4-1, with D possibly matching TRBD2 (5 bases). Trimming took off 0 bases at V and 7 bases at J, with 8 bases between the two ends. CDR3 size: 13 residues. Germline V gives CDR1 MGHRA, CDR2 YSYEKL. The chain's CDR3 is CASSQEAVYTQYF. DNA of the CDR3: TGCGCCAGCAGCCAAGAAGCGGTCTATACGCAGTATTTT.